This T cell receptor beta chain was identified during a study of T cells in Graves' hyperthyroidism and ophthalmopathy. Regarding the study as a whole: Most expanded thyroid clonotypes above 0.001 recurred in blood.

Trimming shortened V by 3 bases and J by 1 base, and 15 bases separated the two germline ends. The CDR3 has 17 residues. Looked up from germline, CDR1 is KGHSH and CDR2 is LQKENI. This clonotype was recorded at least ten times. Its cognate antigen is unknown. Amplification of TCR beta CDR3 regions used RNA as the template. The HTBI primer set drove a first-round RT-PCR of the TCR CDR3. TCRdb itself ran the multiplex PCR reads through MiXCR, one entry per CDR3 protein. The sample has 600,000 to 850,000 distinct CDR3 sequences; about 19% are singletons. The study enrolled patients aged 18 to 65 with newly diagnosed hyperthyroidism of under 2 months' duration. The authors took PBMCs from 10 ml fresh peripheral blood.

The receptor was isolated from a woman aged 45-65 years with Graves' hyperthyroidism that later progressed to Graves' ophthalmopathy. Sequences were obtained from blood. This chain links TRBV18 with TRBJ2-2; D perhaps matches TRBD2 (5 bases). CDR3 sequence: CASSPRPPGMNTGELFF. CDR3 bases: TGTGCCAGCTCACCCAGACCCCCGGGGATGAACACCGGGGAGCTGTTTTTT.